This T cell receptor beta chain was sequenced for a study of blood T cell repertoires in COVID-19. Study-level background: The cDNA or gDNA used as material had been derived from T cells, B-cell-depleted T cells, or PBMCs.

Germline CDR1 is LNHDA and CDR2 is SQIVND (reference sequence). Trimming removed 3 bases at V and 3 bases at J, with 12 bases between. CDR3 size: 15 residues. This clone occurred once. The method was immunoSEQ multiplex PCR; TCRdb's version includes in-frame clones alone and lacks a portion of them. The data hold over 150,000 clones, with approximately 84% observed a single time. This TCR derives from a human donor in a cohort sampled during active COVID-19. The chain couples TRBV19 to TRBJ1-5; D not resolved. Material: peripheral blood. The CDR3 here is CASSISAVFNQPQHF. The CDR3 DNA reads TGTGCCAGTAGTATCTCCGCGGTGTTCAATCAGCCCCAGCATTTT.